A single sample gave rise to the 5 T cell receptor beta chains below, sequenced in a study of blood T cell repertoires in COVID-19. Some clones are missing from TCRdb's copy, which holds only in-frame ones; the method was immunoSEQ multiplex PCR. This sample has roughly 290,000 clones; around 85% occur once, and the top ten carry less than 4.5%. The material sequenced was peripheral blood. Receptors originate from a woman aged 50 to 60 with active or convalescent COVID-19.

The rearrangement joins TRBV6-5 to TRBJ2-3, with unresolved D. Germline-derived CDR1 and CDR2 are MNHEY and SVGAGI. The CDR3 contains 15 residues. V gave up 0 bases and J gave up 4 bases, with 11 bases separating them. The DNA for the CDR3 is TGTGCCAGCAGTTACTCAATTTACGGAGCAGATACGCAGTATTTT. This translates into CASSYSIYGADTQYF.

The table lists this clone with a few counts. This chain uses TRBV12-5 with TRBJ1-4, with D perhaps matching TRBD1 (5 bases). CDR1 LGHNT and CDR2 FRNRAP come from the germline V gene. V shed 1 base and J shed 8 bases, with 14 bases lying between them. The CDR3 contains 15 residues. CDR3 sequence reads: CASGLGGRDREKLFF. The CDR3, as DNA: TGTGCTAGTGGTTTGGGAGGCAGGGATCGCGAAAAACTGTTTTTT.

The chain has TRBV7-9 and TRBJ1-4; TRBD1 matches 8 bases. V was pared by 1 base and J by 8 bases, with 12 bases of the junction left unmatched. The CDR3 runs to 17 residues. Germline CDR1 reads SEHNR; CDR2 reads FQNEAQ (reference sequence). The CDR3: CASSLGAGTGNKEKLFF. In nucleotides, the CDR3 is TGTGCCAGCAGCTTAGGGGCCGGGACAGGAAACAAAGAAAAACTGTTTTTT.

The chain's CDR3 is CASSYRVGGMNYGYTF. CDR3 DNA sequence: TGTGCCAGCTCCTACAGGGTCGGTGGGATGAACTATGGCTACACCTTC. V gene TRBV25-1 combines with J gene TRBJ1-2; D possibly corresponds to TRBD1 (6 bases). Germline CDR1 is MGHDK and CDR2 is SYGVNS. The CDR3 length is 16 residues. V lost 8 bases and J 2 bases, leaving 21 bases between the germline ends.

The V call is TRBV5-6, the J call TRBJ1-6, with 7 bases identical to TRBD1. The CDR3 runs 15 residues. Germline CDR1 reads SGHDT; CDR2 reads YYEEEE. V was clipped by 2 bases and J by 8 bases; unmatched bases: 7. CDR3: CASSFLAGGYSPLHF. DNA of the CDR3: TGTGCCAGCAGCTTTCTAGCAGGGGGTTATTCACCCCTCCACTTT. The variable domain in full, completed from reference TRBV5-6 and TRBJ1-6, reads DAGVTQSPTHLIKTRGQQVTLRCSPKSGHDTVSWYQQALGQGPQFIFQYYEEEERQRGNFPDRFSGHQFPNYSSELNVNALLLGDSALYLCASSFLAGGYSPLHFGNGTRLTVT.